This TCR beta chain is drawn from a study of blood T cell repertoires in COVID-19 (TCRdb year 2020). Notes on the research overall: Collaborator samples came from the United States, Italy and Spain and covered acute and convalescent phases of COVID-19. HLA class I and class II types, where available, came from metadata supplied by the sample provider rather than from assay-based typing. Sample metadata almost always included a de-identified subject ID, COVID-19 status, age in years and sex. The repertoires were released in a freely available public database intended as a resource for research on the immune response to SARS-CoV-2. Deeply sampled blood TCRbeta repertoires from subjects exposed to, actively infected with, or recovered from COVID-19 were included in the dataset. The prospective study material was composed of cDNA or gDNA derived from T cells, B-cell-depleted T cells, or PBMCs. Samples were obtained from the ongoing ImmuneRACE study (first 160 participants) and from over 1,000 subjects provided by 6 global collaborators.

TCRbeta CDR3 regions were amplified from genomic DNA using the immunoSEQ Assay, a bias-controlled multiplex PCR. In the original analysis: Within the assay, amplification of reference gene primers was used to estimate how many nucleated cells each sample contained. To quantify the absolute abundance of each unique TCRbeta CDR3 rearrangement, sequence reads were collapsed and filtered. For each sample, productive Simpson clonality was calculated by taking the square root of Simpson's diversity index across productive rearrangements. Imported from immuneACCESS, the table was reduced by TCRdb to in-frame sequences with V and J called. These copies leave out some clones; in studies compared against another copy, an unresolved V gene accounts for under half, and the cause of the remainder is not known. Clonal size and the V and J genes are those of that table, whereas D and trimming came from the DNA. Recorded for this sample are around 350,000 clones; approximately 86% of them occurred a single time. The biggest ten clones account for about 2.9% of the sample.

Each collaborating institution followed its own protocols to collect whole blood in K2EDTA tubes. For TCRbeta analysis, collaborators shipped samples in one of three forms: frozen whole blood, isolated PBMCs, or DNA extracted from either of those sample types. The study at large found these results: The quantity of clinical and demographic metadata differed by source and by participant and was supplied without curation.

Of note for this clone: Its antigen remains unidentified. No clone much larger than this one lies a single base away; base qualities are absent.

Looking up the germline V gene yields CDR1 SNHLY and CDR2 FYNNEI. The trim is 6 bases for V and 2 bases for J, with a gap of 14 bases between the germline ends. Including cysteine and phenylalanine, the CDR3 has 14 amino acids. The sequence is cut down to CDR3 DNA, 42 bases in frame from base 1. The receptor was isolated from a human donor in a cohort sampled during active COVID-19. This chain joins TRBV2 to TRBJ2-7; the D gene lacks a confident call. Sequencing was performed on peripheral blood. The DNA sequence is as follows: TGTGCCAGCAGCGGCGGTGCGTTTACCTACGAGCAGTACTTC. Its protein product is CASSGGAFTYEQYF.